This TCR beta chain derives from a study of cytomegalovirus exposure and HLA in healthy donors. Findings and caveats of the study: In a later analysis, at a false discovery rate of 0.05, roughly 16,000 TCR beta sequences matched HLA alleles. In a later analysis, TCR beta V- and J-gene trimming showed a link to a missense DCLRE1C variant.

Germline V gene data show CDR1 as SGDLS and CDR2 as YYNGEE. This CDR3 has 16 residues. After removal of 0 bases from V and 2 bases from J, the junction contained 3 bases not matched to a gene. Regarding this clone: As yet, its antigen is unknown.

Healthy bone marrow donors made up the donors. This PCR relied on a set of 60 Vbeta primers and 13 Jbeta primers. Original handling: Later work found tens of millions of unique TCR beta chains, with approximately 12 million shared. The protocol was immunoSEQ multiplex PCR, while the TCRdb copy is restricted to in-frame clones and leaves out a portion. V, J and clone size derive from that table, while D and trimming were established from the DNA sequence. The repertoire holds about 130,000 clones, around four fifths seen once, with roughly 20% in the top ten. This TCR came from a man between 18 and 29 years old in good health and CMV-seropositive. The chain has TRBV9 and TRBJ2-7, with 12 bases lining up with TRBD2. The sequencing input was PBMCs. CDR3 sequence: CASSVGLAGGTYEQYF. The CDR3 region has the DNA TGTGCCAGCAGCGTAGGGCTAGCGGGGGGGACCTACGAGCAGTACTTC.